One and the same sample provided the 14 T cell receptor beta chains below, sequenced in a study of blood T cell repertoires in COVID-19. Assay used: immunoSEQ multiplex PCR; TCRdb lists only in-frame clones, some missing. The table includes 90,000 to 150,000 clones, around 81% detected once. Sequencing was carried out using peripheral blood. These receptors were taken from a human donor in a cohort sampled during active COVID-19.

The chain couples TRBV3-1 (or the pseudogene TRBV3-2) to TRBJ2-7; TRBD1 agrees at 9 bases. Per germline, CDR1 LGHDT and CDR2 YNNKEL (reference sequence). Trimming at V came to 5 bases and at J to 5 bases, leaving 16 bases not matched to a gene. The CDR3 totals 17 residues. Written as DNA, the CDR3 is TGTGCCAGCAGCAGACGGGACAGGGTACTCGGTAGGAACGAGCAGTACTTC. This codes for CASSRRDRVLGRNEQYF.

This chain links TRBV4-3 with TRBJ2-1; no clear D gene. The V gene lost 6 bases and the J gene lost 8 bases, with 20 bases spanning the gap. The CDR3 length is 15 residues. Germline CDR1 LGHNA, CDR2 YSLEER. The CDR3: CASRFRLPGVDEQFF. In DNA form, the CDR3 reads TGCGCCAGCAGATTTAGACTCCCCGGAGTTGATGAGCAGTTCTTC.

This clone showed up just a few times. Here the CDR3 reads CASSQVGGRGTDTQYF. Written as DNA, the CDR3 is TGTGCCAGCAGCCAGGTAGGGGGTAGGGGCACAGATACGCAGTATTTT. This rearrangement joins TRBV14 to TRBJ2-3; TRBD1 might be the D (6 bases). Germline lookup yields CDR1 SGHDN and CDR2 FVKESK. The ends were cut back, 3 bases at V and 1 base at J, with 14 bases in the middle. The CDR3 covers 16 residues.

CDR3 amino acids: CASSSNDRGSDEQYF. Here the CDR3 DNA reads TGTGCCAGCAGCTCAAATGACAGGGGAAGCGACGAGCAGTACTTC. V usage is TRBV13 and J usage is TRBJ2-7; 8 nucleotides agree with TRBD1. The germline gives CDR1 PRHDT, CDR2 FYEKMQ (reference sequence). Trimming at V came to 4 bases and at J to 5 bases, leaving 10 bases not matched to a gene. CDR3 length equals 15 residues.

CDR3 nucleotide sequence: TGTGCCAGCACCGAGGACAGAAACTTATCCTACGAGCAGTACTTC. Encoded protein: CASTEDRNLSYEQYF. The chain joins TRBV6-5 to TRBJ2-7, with D perhaps matching TRBD1 (6 bases). CDR3 length: 15 residues. Trimming removed 7 bases from V and 1 base from J, with 17 bases in between. Looked up from germline, CDR1 is MNHEY and CDR2 is SVGAGI.

V and J are TRBV5-1 and TRBJ2-1; 9 positions agree with TRBD2. The CDR3 sequence is 17 residues long. Germline V gives CDR1 SGHRS, CDR2 YFSETQ. J gave up 4 bases and V 4 bases, and 12 bases lay outside the gene matches. The CDR3 reads CASSPGRRGGSYNEQFF. CDR3 sequence (DNA): TGCGCCAGCAGCCCGGGGCGGCGGGGGGGCTCATACAATGAGCAGTTCTTC.

The chain links TRBV6-6 to TRBJ1-1; 7 nucleotides agree with TRBD1. Per the germline V gene, CDR1 is MNHNY and CDR2 is SVGAGI (reference sequence). V lost 2 bases to trimming and J lost 1 base; unmatched junction nucleotides: 4. The CDR3 extends over 15 amino acids. The CDR3 sequence is CASSYETGKNTEAFF. CDR3 DNA sequence: TGTGCCAGCAGTTACGAGACAGGGAAGAACACTGAAGCTTTCTTT.

This clone appeared a few times. This chain links TRBV6-1 with TRBJ1-5; D gene uncertain. CDR3 length: 14 residues. Trimming left V 0 bases short and J 9 bases short, with 12 bases between. CDR1 is MNHNS and CDR2 is SASEGT in the germline V gene. The CDR3 DNA sequence: TGTGCCAGCAGTGAAGCGCGCGGGGAGCGGCCCCAGCATTTT. Translated, it gives CASSEARGERPQHF.

The V and J genes are TRBV9 and TRBJ1-3; TRBD1 agrees at 8 bases. The trim removed 0 bases at V and 0 bases at J, leaving 5 bases unmatched. This CDR3 is 17 amino acids long. CDR1 is SGDLS and CDR2 is YYNGEE in the germline V gene. The CDR3 DNA sequence: TGTGCCAGCAGCGTAGCTATAGGGACAGGCTCTGGAAACACCATATATTTT. Translating gives CASSVAIGTGSGNTIYF.

J is TRBJ2-5 and V is TRBV24-1, with a tentative D call TRBD1 (5 bases). The CDR3 totals 15 residues. Trimming left V 1 base short and J 2 bases short, with 10 bases between. Germline-derived CDR1 and CDR2 are KGHDR and SFDVKD. CDR3 sequence (DNA): TGTGCCACCAGTGATTTTCGGCAGGGTCAAGAGACCCAGTACTTC. Protein: CATSDFRQGQETQYF.

The chain uses TRBV5-5 and TRBJ1-5, with 11 positions matching TRBD1. Germline V lookup: CDR1 SGHKS, CDR2 YYEKEE (reference sequence). The CDR3 consists of 15 residues. Losses at the gene ends were 1 base for V and 7 bases for J; bases not matched to a gene: 4. CDR3 coding DNA: TGTGCCAGCAGCTTGCGGACAGGGGGCTTGCAGCCCCAGCATTTT. This codes for CASSLRTGGLQPQHF.

The rearrangement uses TRBV7-8 and TRBJ1-4, with 7 bases identical to TRBD1. The CDR3 runs to 17 residues. V shed 2 bases and J 8 bases; nucleotides not matched to a gene: 14. CDR1 and CDR2 (germline): SGHVS, FQNEAQ. DNA for the CDR3: TGTGCCAGCAGCTTATTCGACAGGGCGCCTGTTAGCGAAAAACTGTTTTTT. This translates into CASSLFDRAPVSEKLFF.

The V and J genes are TRBV2 and TRBJ1-1; D not resolved. Germline V gives CDR1 SNHLY, CDR2 FYNNEI. The CDR3 length is 13 residues. The ends were cut back, 9 bases at V and 2 bases at J, with 13 bases in the middle. The CDR3 coding sequence is TGTGCCAGTAAAAGAGGATTCAACACTGAAGCTTTCTTT. Translating it yields CASKRGFNTEAFF.

This clone was counted only a few times. The rearrangement links TRBV19 to TRBJ1-2; D remains unclear. V was shortened by 6 bases and J by 4 bases, with 12 bases between the two germline ends. The germline gives CDR1 LNHDA, CDR2 SQIVND (reference sequence). The CDR3 consists of 13 residues. The chain's CDR3 is CASSGDLLYGYTF. DNA for the CDR3: TGTGCCAGTAGCGGAGACTTACTCTATGGCTACACCTTC.